Below, 9 T cell receptor beta chains from the same sample are listed, as sequenced in a study of CD8+CD57+ T cells in acquired aplastic anemia. The study profiled TCR beta VDJ and CDR3 using genomic DNA as template. Via MiXCR, TCRdb re-called the reads, giving one row per CDR3 protein. The sample shows 200,000 or so distinct CDR3 sequences, approximately 60% of them seen only once. Selection for sequencing was limited to patients who had shown CD8+CD57+ cell expansion by flow cytometry. The sequenced material came from sorted CD4+, CD8+, or CD8+CD57+ T cells (not recorded which) from PBMCs. The receptors originated from a human donor with aplastic anemia.

DNA of the CDR3: TGCGCCAGCAGATCACAGGGGCGGCAGATGAACACTGAAGCTTTCTTT. Residues: CASRSQGRQMNTEAFF. The chain employs TRBV10-1 and TRBJ1-1; 7 bases are shared with TRBD1. The CDR3 is 16 amino acids. Germline CDR1 and CDR2: WNHNN and SYGVQD (reference sequence). Losses at the gene ends were 6 bases for V and 0 bases for J; bases not matched to a gene: 10.

The rearrangement joins TRBV9 to TRBJ1-1, with 8 bases aligning to TRBD1. There are 14 residues in the CDR3. Germline V gene sequence: CDR1 SGDLS, CDR2 YYNGEE. J was trimmed by 8 bases and V by 0 bases; bases with no gene match: 6. The CDR3 DNA reads TGTGCCAGCAGCGTAGCCGACGGGACAGGAGAAGCTTTCTTT. It specifies CASSVADGTGEAFF.

The rearrangement joins TRBV19 to TRBJ2-7; the match to TRBD1 covers 11 bases. Trimming cost V 4 bases and J 3 bases; bases outside gene matches: 5. Germline-derived CDR1 and CDR2 are LNHDA and SQIVND (reference sequence). The CDR3 is 15 amino acids. CDR3 region: CASSTKGQGGYEQYF. CDR3 coding DNA: TGTGCCAGTAGTACAAAGGGACAGGGGGGCTACGAGCAGTACTTC.

There are a few counts of this clonotype. V usage is TRBV7-8 and J usage is TRBJ1-5; maybe TRBD1 (5 bases). V lost 5 bases, J lost 0 bases, and 14 bases lay in between. CDR1 and CDR2 (germline): SGHVS, FQNEAQ. The CDR3 is 16 amino acids. CDR3 amino acids: CASSQTYRNSNQPQHF. For the CDR3, the DNA is TGTGCCAGCAGCCAAACCTACAGGAATAGCAATCAGCCCCAGCATTTT.

The V gene is TRBV20-1, the J gene TRBJ2-5; 11 positions agree with TRBD2. V lost 2 bases, J lost 4 bases, and 3 bases stayed unmatched. Germline V gives CDR1 DFQATT, CDR2 SNEGSKA (reference sequence). The CDR3 has 14 residues. This CDR3 is CSARLAGGGETQYF. In nucleotides, the CDR3 is TGCAGTGCTAGACTAGCGGGAGGAGGAGAGACCCAGTACTTC.

V and J are TRBV7-8 and TRBJ2-7, with TRBD1 matching 7 bases. V dropped 5 bases and J dropped 0; count of bases not matched to a gene: 7. This CDR3 spans 15 amino acids. The germline V gene has CDR1 SGHVS and CDR2 FQNEAQ. The CDR3 loop is CASSPKAGGSYEQYF. DNA of the CDR3: TGTGCCAGCAGCCCGAAGGCAGGGGGCTCCTACGAGCAGTACTTC.

This chain's CDR3 is CASSPSSGYLEDYGYTF. The CDR3 bases are TGTGCCAGCTCACCCTCCTCGGGCTACCTGGAGGACTATGGCTACACCTTC. The chain carries TRBV28 and TRBJ1-2; D not resolved. Germline values: CDR1 MDHEN, CDR2 SYDVKM. V lost 8 bases, J lost 3 bases, and 25 bases lay in between. The CDR3 is made up of 17 amino acids.

The V call is TRBV19, the J call TRBJ1-2, with a possible D match to TRBD1 (6 bases). Between the trimmed V and J ends, which lost 1 base and 1 base, there was a span of 10 bases. CDR1 is LNHDA, CDR2 SQIVND, per germline (reference sequence). CDR3 length: 15 amino acids. CDR3 amino acids: CASSIGGLDNYGYTF. Written as DNA, the CDR3 is TGTGCCAGTAGTATAGGGGGGCTAGATAACTATGGCTACACCTTC. Looking up the rest from reference TRBV19 and TRBJ1-2 gives the full variable domain: DGGITQSPKYLFRKEGQNVTLSCEQNLNHDAMYWYRQDPGQGLRLIYYSQIVNDFQKGDIAEGYSVSREKKESFPLTVTSAQKNPTAFYLCASSIGGLDNYGYTFGSGTRLTVV.

The genes are TRBV2 and TRBJ1-1; the D is unclear. This CDR3 spans 13 amino acids. In germline, CDR1 is SNHLY, CDR2 FYNNEI. V was pared by 8 bases and J by 1 base, with 11 bases between. The chain's CDR3 is CASCPEPNTEAFF. The DNA of the CDR3 is TGTGCCAGCTGCCCAGAACCGAACACTGAAGCTTTCTTT.